One and the same sample provided the 22 T cell receptor beta chains below, sequenced in a study of blood T cell repertoires in COVID-19. Assay used: immunoSEQ multiplex PCR; TCRdb lists only in-frame clones, some missing. The table shows roughly 200,000 clones, with 89% occurring only once. The source material was PBMCs or T cells enriched from blood (not recorded which). The source is a woman aged 40 to 49 with acute COVID-19.

The chain has TRBV7-2 and TRBJ1-3; no clear D gene. With 1 base removed from V and 0 bases from J, the gap between germline ends came to 7 bases. The germline V gene has CDR1 SGHTA and CDR2 FQGNSA. This CDR3 region has 15 residues. The CDR3 here is CASSLDSISGNTIYF. In DNA, the CDR3 is TGTGCCAGCAGCTTAGACAGCATCTCTGGAAACACCATATATTTT.

The chain links TRBV27 to TRBJ1-6, with 7 bases lining up with TRBD1. This CDR3 region has 15 residues. Looked up from germline, CDR1 is MNHEY and CDR2 is SMNVEV (reference sequence). V trimming: 2 bases; J trimming: 10 bases; junction bases outside the gene matches: 8. The CDR3 is CASSLVWTGTSPLHF. In DNA, the CDR3 is TGTGCCAGCAGTTTAGTTTGGACAGGAACCTCACCCCTCCACTTT.

The chain is built from TRBV4-2 and TRBJ1-2, with 9 positions matching TRBD1. Germline values: CDR1 LGHNA, CDR2 YNFKEQ. The trim removed 4 bases at V and 2 bases at J, leaving 8 bases unmatched. There are 16 residues in the CDR3. In DNA, the CDR3 is TGTGCCAGCAGCCCGGGGACAGGGAGGGGGAACTATGGCTACACCTTC. The encoded protein is CASSPGTGRGNYGYTF.

V is TRBV15 and J is TRBJ2-1, with TRBD1 as a possible D gene (6 bases). The CDR3 consists of 15 residues. Trimming pared 1 base from V and 3 bases from J, leaving 10 bases between. Germline V gene lookup returns CDR1 LNHNV and CDR2 YYDKDF (reference sequence). The CDR3 nucleotides read TGTGCCACCAGCAGAGGTAGGGGGAACTACAATGAGCAGTTCTTC. Protein sequence: CATSRGRGNYNEQFF.

This chain joins TRBV4-2 and TRBJ1-4; D is unresolved. V was shortened by 1 base and J by 7 bases, with 16 bases between the two germline ends. CDR3 length: 16 residues. Germline lookup yields CDR1 LGHNA and CDR2 YNFKEQ. The CDR3 is CASSQVSPLEGEKLFF. Here the CDR3 DNA reads TGTGCCAGCAGCCAAGTATCACCATTAGAGGGTGAAAAACTGTTTTTT.

The rearrangement joins TRBV19 to TRBJ1-2; 9 bases map to TRBD1. With V trimmed by 6 bases and J by 4 bases, 6 bases remained unmatched. CDR3 length: 14 residues. Germline V gives CDR1 LNHDA, CDR2 SQIVND (reference sequence). The CDR3 is CASRGQGLFYGYTF. CDR3 nucleotide sequence: TGTGCCAGTAGAGGACAGGGGTTGTTCTATGGCTACACCTTC.

J is TRBJ2-7 and V is TRBV7-9; 10 nucleotides line up with TRBD2. V was pared by 4 bases and J by 0 bases, with 3 bases of the junction left unmatched. This CDR3 contains 15 residues. Looked up from germline, CDR1 is SEHNR and CDR2 is FQNEAQ (reference sequence). Here the CDR3 DNA reads TGTGCCAGCAGCTACGGACTAGCGGTCTCCTACGAGCAGTACTTC. The encoded protein is CASSYGLAVSYEQYF.

The chain combines TRBV28 with TRBJ1-3, with TRBD1 as a possible D gene (6 bases). CDR3 length: 17 amino acids. Trimming cost V 4 bases and J 4 bases, with 20 bases left between them. The germline gives CDR1 MDHEN, CDR2 SYDVKM. The CDR3 nucleotides read TGTGCCAGCAGTTCAACCCAGGGGACCATTATCGGAAACACCATATATTTT. It specifies CASSSTQGTIIGNTIYF.

This chain joins TRBV5-1 and TRBJ2-7, with 10 bases fitting TRBD2. V was pared by 1 base and J by 5 bases, with 3 bases of the junction left unmatched. CDR3 length: 14 amino acids. Germline V lookup: CDR1 SGHRS, CDR2 YFSETQ. The CDR3 DNA reads as TGCGCCAGCAGCTTGTCGGGACTAGCGAACGAGCAGTACTTC. This gives the protein CASSLSGLANEQYF. Using reference TRBV5-1 and TRBJ2-7 for the parts outside the CDR3, the full variable domain is KAGVTQTPRYLIKTRGQQVTLSCSPISGHRSVSWYQQTPGQGLQFLFEYFSETQRNKGNFPGRFSGRQFSNSRSEMNVSTLELGDSALYLCASSLSGLANEQYFGPGTRLTVT.

This chain's CDR3 is CASSGSSAGGLETQYF. DNA for the CDR3: TGCGCCAGCAGCGGTTCTAGCGCGGGGGGCCTAGAGACCCAGTACTTC. This chain connects TRBV10-1 to TRBJ2-5; 8 positions agree with TRBD2. The CDR3 runs to 16 residues. The germline CDR1 and CDR2 sequences are WNHNN and SYGVQD (reference sequence). Trimming cost V 6 bases and J 4 bases; bases outside gene matches: 13.

The rearrangement joins TRBV9 to TRBJ1-6, with D possibly matching TRBD1 (6 bases). Germline assignment: CDR1 SGDLS and CDR2 YYNGEE. The CDR3 sequence is 15 residues long. Trimming pared 4 bases from V and 13 bases from J, leaving 21 bases between. CDR3 protein: CASSRGGGRGTPLHF. The CDR3 DNA follows: TGTGCCAGCAGCCGAGGCGGGGGCAGGGGAACGCCCCTCCACTTT.

The V and J genes are TRBV9 and TRBJ1-3; 7 nucleotides line up with TRBD1. The CDR3 loop spans 13 amino acids. The V and J ends lost 4 bases and 4 bases, in that order; junction bases with no gene match: 2. Germline CDR1 reads SGDLS; CDR2 reads YYNGEE. The CDR3 protein is CASSPGQGNTIYF. The CDR3 nucleotides read TGTGCCAGCAGCCCGGGACAGGGAAACACCATATATTTT. Combining the CDR3 with reference TRBV9 and TRBJ1-3 gives the whole variable domain DSGVTQTPKHLITATGQRVTLRCSPRSGDLSVYWYQQSLDQGLQFLIQYYNGEERAKGNILERFSAQQFPDLHSELNLSSLELGDSALYFCASSPGQGNTIYFGEGSWLTVV.

In its sample, this clone was seen once. The chain uses TRBV15 and TRBJ2-1, with TRBD2 matching over 7 bases. Germline CDR1 is LNHNV and CDR2 is YYDKDF (reference sequence). The J segment lost 0 bases and the V segment lost 7 bases, leaving 3 bases of the junction unmatched. The CDR3 runs to 14 residues. The CDR3, as DNA: TGTGCCACCAAACGGACTAGCTCCTACAATGAGCAGTTCTTC. Translated: CATKRTSSYNEQFF. The whole variable domain, filled in from reference TRBV15 and TRBJ2-1, reads DAMVIQNPRYQVTQFGKPVTLSCSQTLNHNVMYWYQQKSSQAPKLLFHYYDKDFNNEADTPDNFQSRRPNTSFCFLDIRSPGLGDTAMYLCATKRTSSYNEQFFGPGTRLTVL.

The gene calls are TRBV5-1 and TRBJ2-7, with D possibly being TRBD1 (6 bases). V was trimmed by 4 bases and J by 3 bases, leaving 11 bases between them. The CDR3 is 13 amino acids. Germline V gene lookup returns CDR1 SGHRS and CDR2 YFSETQ. The DNA for the CDR3 is TGCGCCAGCAGCCCGGACAGCTTCTACGAGCAGTACTTC. It specifies CASSPDSFYEQYF. The full variable domain, with the rest looked up from reference TRBV5-1 and TRBJ2-7, is KAGVTQTPRYLIKTRGQQVTLSCSPISGHRSVSWYQQTPGQGLQFLFEYFSETQRNKGNFPGRFSGRQFSNSRSEMNVSTLELGDSALYLCASSPDSFYEQYFGPGTRLTVT.

The rearrangement uses TRBV15 and TRBJ2-1, with 9 bases that match TRBD2. J lost 2 bases, V lost 0 bases, and 11 bases had no gene match. Germline CDR1 LNHNV, CDR2 YYDKDF (reference sequence). CDR3 length: 19 residues. DNA for the CDR3: TGTGCCACCAGCAGAGAACCCCCTAGCGGGATATTAACCTACAATGAGCAGTTCTTC. This translates into CATSREPPSGILTYNEQFF.

J is TRBJ2-2 and V is TRBV4-1; a weak D match, TRBD2 (7 bases). CDR3 length equals 16 residues. The V end was cut by 3 bases, the J end by 4 bases, with 15 bases between. Germline V gene sequence: CDR1 MGHRA, CDR2 YSYEKL. The CDR3 is CASSHQLGGGTGELFF. The CDR3 region has the DNA TGCGCCAGCAGCCATCAACTAGGGGGGGGCACCGGGGAGCTGTTTTTT.

The V and J genes are TRBV15 and TRBJ1-1; D is uncertain. V was trimmed by 3 bases and J by 2 bases, leaving 10 bases between them. Germline V gives CDR1 LNHNV, CDR2 YYDKDF (reference sequence). The CDR3 runs to 14 residues. CDR3 loop: CATSSLGSNTEAFF. In DNA form, the CDR3 reads TGTGCCACCAGCAGTTTAGGGAGCAACACTGAAGCTTTCTTT.

The chain joins TRBV5-6 to TRBJ1-1, with a possible D match to TRBD1 (5 bases). The V gene lost 0 bases and the J gene lost 2 bases, with 8 bases spanning the gap. Germline V CDR1 and CDR2: SGHDT, YYEEEE. The CDR3 contains 14 residues. The CDR3 coding sequence is TGTGCCAGCAGCTTGGCACAGGTCAACACTGAAGCTTTCTTT. Encoded protein: CASSLAQVNTEAFF.

The V and J genes are TRBV2 and TRBJ2-5; 11 bases map to TRBD2. Germline V CDR1 and CDR2: SNHLY, FYNNEI. The CDR3 spans 16 residues. V shed 3 bases and J 5 bases; nucleotides not matched to a gene: 8. The CDR3 sequence: CASSERLAGSGETQYF. The CDR3 DNA is TGTGCCAGCAGTGAGCGACTAGCGGGATCGGGGGAGACCCAGTACTTC.

J is TRBJ2-5 and V is TRBV5-4; TRBD1 might be the D (6 bases). The CDR3 extends over 16 amino acids. The V gene's germline CDR1 is SGHNT and CDR2 YYREEE (reference sequence). V was trimmed by 0 bases and J by 5 bases, leaving 17 bases between them. CDR3 sequence: CASSLDVRTVGETQYF. Written as DNA, the CDR3 is TGTGCCAGCAGCTTGGACGTCAGGACAGTGGGGGAGACCCAGTACTTC. The full variable domain, with the rest looked up from reference TRBV5-4 and TRBJ2-5, is ETGVTQSPTHLIKTRGQQVTLRCSSQSGHNTVSWYQQALGQGPQFIFQYYREEENGRGNFPPRFSGLQFPNYSSELNVNALELDDSALYLCASSLDVRTVGETQYFGPGTRLLVL.

This chain joins TRBV30 and TRBJ2-1; 12 bases are shared with TRBD2. The V gene end was trimmed by 7 bases and the J gene end by 5 bases; junction bases not matched to a gene: 12. Germline V gene lookup returns CDR1 GTSNPN and CDR2 SVGIG (reference sequence). This CDR3 contains 16 residues. The CDR3 DNA reads as TGTGCCTATACCCGGACTAGCGGGAATATGCACAATGAGCAGTTCTTC. This encodes CAYTRTSGNMHNEQFF.

The chain combines TRBV6-5 with TRBJ1-2, with 7 bases aligning to TRBD1. The CDR3 has 13 residues. V dropped 8 bases and J dropped 2; count of bases not matched to a gene: 5. The germline V gene has CDR1 MNHEY and CDR2 SVGAGI. As DNA, the CDR3 is TGTGCCAGCCGCCCGGACAGGAACTATGGCTACACCTTC. Protein product: CASRPDRNYGYTF.